This TCR beta chain was captured by sequencing in a study of cytomegalovirus exposure and HLA in healthy donors. A note on this clone: Its antigen is unknown.

The CDR3 totals 15 residues. Germline trimming cut 2 bases from V and 0 bases from J; bases unmatched to any gene: 4. Germline V CDR1 and CDR2: SGHDT, YYEEEE. Study-level points and caveats: The classifier reportedly diagnosed cytomegalovirus status with high sensitivity and specificity. Generally TCR sequences proved uncommon, though certain public TCRs appeared in numerous donors.

Method: immunoSEQ multiplex PCR; TCRdb's copy keeps in-frame clones and lacks some. The sample contains just over 65,000 clones, 95% to 97% of which appear only once. The chain combines TRBV5-6 with TRBJ1-2; 7 bases fit TRBD1. The sample was PBMCs. The TCR comes from a woman aged 18-35 years in good health and CMV-seropositive. The CDR3 region has the DNA TGTGCCAGCAGCTTACAGGGGAGGACTAACTATGGCTACACCTTC. Its translation: CASSLQGRTNYGYTF.